The present TCR beta chain was sequenced within a study of blood T cell repertoires in COVID-19. As for the study in general: Whether acute or convalescent, the COVID-19 samples came from the United States, Italy and Spain.

V was cut by 2 bases and J by 7 bases, with 9 bases left in between. Per germline, CDR1 LNHDA and CDR2 SQIVND (reference sequence). The CDR3 consists of 13 residues. Generated by immunoSEQ multiplex PCR, the TCRdb table keeps only in-frame clones and is missing some. Of around 700,000 clones in the sample, around 89% were seen once. This receptor was identified in a woman aged 18-29 years with acute or convalescent COVID-19. The chain employs TRBV19 and TRBJ2-1; TRBD2 might be the D (5 bases). Sequenced sample: peripheral blood. CDR3 loop: CASSIPPGNEQFF. DNA of the CDR3: TGTGCCAGTAGTATACCACCGGGGAATGAGCAGTTCTTC.